Listed below are T cell receptor beta chains from one sample, sequenced in a study of early stage breast cancer tumors. TCRdb's table, derived via immunoSEQ multiplex PCR, lists solely in-frame clones and lacks some. The profile covers some 35,000 clones, with around 68% appearing a single time and approximately 7% taken by the ten largest. Sequences were obtained from blood. Receptors were obtained from a person between 55 and 70 years old with breast cancer. CDR3s include the opening cysteine and the closing phenylalanine or tryptophan. Each record gives: CDR3 length, V gene, D gene, clone size, J gene, CDR3 DNA, CDR3 protein. The D gene is left open where the match is weak. A clone size is listed for some rows: how often the clone was seen (once, few, many), or a class if it is expanded.

15	TRBV7-8	TRBD1	-	TRBJ1-6	TGTGCCAGCAGCTTAGTTAGGACAGGAAATTCACCCCTCCACTTT	CASSLVRTGNSPLHF
13	TRBV5-1	-	-	TRBJ2-5	TGCGCCAGCAGCTTGCAGGGGGGAGAGACCCAGTACTTC	CASSLQGGETQYF
12	TRBV18	-	-	TRBJ2-7	TGTGCCAGCTCAACATACTCCTACGAGCAGTACTTC	CASSTYSYEQYF
14	TRBV7-2	-	-	TRBJ2-7	TGTGCCAGCAGCTTAGGTCTGGCCCGGGGCGAGCAGTACTTC	CASSLGLARGEQYF
15	TRBV9	-	-	TRBJ1-2	TGTGCCAGCAGCGTAGTTGAGGTCGGAGGCTATGGCTACACCTTC	CASSVVEVGGYGYTF
13	TRBV27	-	-	TRBJ2-5	TGTGCCAGCAGACTAGGGGTCGGGGGGACCCAGTACTTC	CASRLGVGGTQYF
15	TRBV7-9	-	few	TRBJ1-5	TGTGCCAGCAGCTTAGGGGGATATAGCAATCAGCCCCAGCATTTT	CASSLGGYSNQPQHF
15	TRBV28	TRBD1	-	TRBJ1-2	TGTGCCAGCAGTTTATCAGGGACAGGGACCTATGGCTACACCTTC	CASSLSGTGTYGYTF
11	TRBV29-1	-	-	TRBJ1-2	TGCAGCGTTGTGGAGAGGTGGGGCTACACCTTC	CSVVERWGYTF
15	TRBV6-5	TRBD1	-	TRBJ1-1	TGTGCCAGCAACCCTATTCGGGGAGGGGGCTCTGAAGCTTTCTTT	CASNPIRGGGSEAFF
13	TRBV2	-	-	TRBJ2-3	TGTGCTATATCAAGGGGGGCAGTCGATACGCAGTATTTT	CAISRGAVDTQYF
14	TRBV9	-	-	TRBJ2-3	TGTGCCAGCAGCGTAGCTAGCGGCACAGATACGCAGTATTTT	CASSVASGTDTQYF
13	TRBV12-1	-	-	TRBJ2-5	TGTGCCAGCAGCTTCGCCGCTGACAGGCCCCAGTACTTC	CASSFAADRPQYF
14	TRBV28	-	-	TRBJ2-5	TGTGCCAGCAGTCCAGGCAGCTATCCAGAGACCCAGTACTTC	CASSPGSYPETQYF
12	TRBV5-4	-	-	TRBJ1-2	TGTGCCAGCAGCTTACCAGGTCGCGGCTACACCTTC	CASSLPGRGYTF
16	TRBV9	TRBD1	once	TRBJ2-5	TGTGCCAGCAGCGCCGACAGGGGGCGCGTTTTAGAGACCCAGTACTTC	CASSADRGRVLETQYF
13	TRBV11-3	-	few	TRBJ2-7	TGTGCCAGCAGCCCCAGAGGGTTTGGCGAGCAGTACTTC	CASSPRGFGEQYF
18	TRBV7-8	-	-	TRBJ2-1	TGTGCCAGCAGGGACCGGGACATGAAGCTTCTAGCGGACAATGAGCAGTTCTTC	CASRDRDMKLLADNEQFF
14	TRBV2	TRBD1	once	TRBJ2-3	TGTGCCAGCTCGGGGGACAGGGGGGAAGATACGCAGTATTTT	CASSGDRGEDTQYF
11	TRBV10-3	-	-	TRBJ2-5	TGTGCCATCAGTGGAGGGGAGACCCAGTACTTC	CAISGGETQYF
14	TRBV2	TRBD1	-	TRBJ2-7	TGTGCCAGCATTTCGGGACAGGGGGTCCACGAGCAGTACTTC	CASISGQGVHEQYF
15	TRBV6-1	-	-	TRBJ1-5	TGTGCCAGCAGCAACAAGGGGGTTAGCAATCAGCCCCAGCATTTT	CASSNKGVSNQPQHF